This TCR beta chain emerged from a study of molecular identifiers for immune sequencing clone quantification. Points from the study as a whole: Whereas naive cells kept under 1% of molecules in clones above 20 RNA copies, such clones held over 99% in effectors.

Germline V gene data show CDR1 as WSHSY and CDR2 as SAAADI. The CDR3 has 17 amino acids. Points on this clonotype: The antigen is unknown. A read error may account for a junction end that differs from germline.

Each CDR3 protein is one row after TCRdb ran MiXCR on the PCR reads. The sample lists approximately 680,000 distinct CDR3 sequences, about 25% occurring once. A CD8+CD4-CCR7+CD45RA+ phenotype served as the sorting definition for naive CD8 T cells. Sequencing was performed on naive CD8+ T cells from blood, with Jurkat cell RNA spiked in. The sample's subset: FACS-sorted CD8+CD4-CCR7+CD45RA+ naive T cells. This TCR was recovered from a human donor in good health. Some libraries in this study had Jurkat cell RNA spiked in. This chain links TRBV10-2 with TRBJ1-5; tentative D call: TRBD1 (6 bases). In DNA form, the CDR3 reads TGCGCCCGCGGTGAGTTCCAACAGGGCTATGGCAATCCGCCCCAGCGTTTT. Translated: CARGEFQQGYGNPPQRF.